The 22 T cell receptor beta chains presented below share a single source sample, sequenced in a study of T cell responses to AZD1222 COVID-19 vaccine (dated by TCRdb to the early 2020s). The method behind the library was the immunoSEQ multiplex PCR assay. Sourced from immuneACCESS, this table was stored by TCRdb with only in-frame sequences that have V and J called. A share of the clones is absent; for the studies checked, an unresolved V gene accounts for under half, and the remainder has no known explanation. Recorded for this sample are under 130,000 clones; 70% to 90% of them occurred a single time. 2% to 3% of the sample comes from the top ten. In light of the paper, this sample's time point label describes: about 28 days (+/-7) after the second vaccine dose. Sequencing used peripheral blood, obtained 28 days after the second AZD1222 dose. These receptor sequences come from an adult who received the AZD1222 COVID-19 vaccine.

The genes are TRBV7-3 and TRBJ1-1; D remains ambiguous. The germline gives CDR1 SGHTA, CDR2 FQGTGA. This CDR3 is 13 amino acids long. V was shortened by 2 bases and J by 2 bases, with 6 bases between the two germline ends. This CDR3 is CASSLYGNTEAFF. The CDR3, as DNA: TGTGCCAGCAGCTTATATGGAAACACTGAAGCTTTCTTT.

The DNA of the CDR3 is TGCAGCGCCGAATGGGGCGCGGACACCGGGGAGCTGTTTTTT. It translates to CSAEWGADTGELFF. V and J are TRBV29-1 and TRBJ2-2, with D perhaps matching TRBD1 (5 bases). The V end was cut by 7 bases, the J end by 3 bases, with 15 bases between. This CDR3 contains 14 residues. Germline CDR1 SQVTM, CDR2 ANQGSEA.

The J gene is TRBJ1-4, the V gene TRBV2; D is unresolved. V was cut by 6 bases and J by 5 bases, with 10 bases left in between. Looked up from germline, CDR1 is SNHLY and CDR2 is FYNNEI. There are 13 residues in the CDR3. The DNA for the CDR3 is TGTGCCAGCAGCGTCCGGTTGAATGAAAAACTGTTTTTT. It codes for CASSVRLNEKLFF.

This chain uses TRBV7-6 with TRBJ2-7, with a tentative D call TRBD2 (6 bases). The length of the CDR3 is 18 residues. With 5 bases removed from V and 6 bases from J, the gap between germline ends came to 29 bases. The germline V gene encodes CDR1 SGHVS and CDR2 FNYEAQ. The CDR3 DNA follows: TGTGCCAGCAGCCGAGAGGGAAAGTGGCGGGGCCCACTGGGCGAGCAGTACTTC. It codes for CASSREGKWRGPLGEQYF.

The CDR3, as DNA: TGTGCCTGGCAGGTAGGACAGCCCCAGCATTTT. Protein product: CAWQVGQPQHF. This rearrangement joins TRBV30 to TRBJ1-5, with D uncertain. Germline V gives CDR1 GTSNPN, CDR2 SVGIG (reference sequence). This CDR3 is 11 amino acids long. V gave up 5 bases and J gave up 7 bases, with 9 bases separating them.

The V and J genes are TRBV5-1 and TRBJ2-1, with 10 bases that match TRBD2. The CDR3 has 14 residues. Germline CDR1 SGHRS, CDR2 YFSETQ. The ends lost 2 bases at V and 10 bases at J; junction bases unmatched: 6. Written as DNA, the CDR3 is TGCGCCAGCAGCTTCCTAGCGGGAGCCGGCGAGCAGTTCTTC. The encoded protein is CASSFLAGAGEQFF.

This chain uses TRBV2 with TRBJ2-2; D remains unclear. Germline V CDR1 and CDR2: SNHLY, FYNNEI. V shed 6 bases and J shed 1 base, with 15 bases lying between them. This CDR3 has 16 residues. CDR3 sequence reads: CASRVRALENTGELFF. CDR3 sequence (DNA): TGTGCCAGCAGGGTTAGGGCCTTAGAGAACACCGGGGAGCTGTTTTTT. Together with reference TRBV2 and TRBJ2-2, the CDR3 gives the full variable domain: EPEVTQTPSHQVTQMGQEVILRCVPISNHLYFYWYRQILGQKVEFLVSFYNNEISEKSEIFDDQFSVERPDGSNFTLKIRSTKLEDSAMYFCASRVRALENTGELFFGEGSRLTVL.

For the CDR3, the DNA is TGTGCCAGCAGCGTAAGTGGGACAGGGGATTCACCCCTCCACTTT. Encoded protein: CASSVSGTGDSPLHF. V gene TRBV9 combines with J gene TRBJ1-6; 10 nucleotides match TRBD1. The CDR3 loop spans 15 amino acids. CDR1 and CDR2 (germline): SGDLS, YYNGEE. V shed 1 base, J shed 8 bases, and the junction held 3 bases outside the gene matches.

The gene calls are TRBV9 and TRBJ2-5; 9 positions agree with TRBD1. The germline V gene encodes CDR1 SGDLS and CDR2 YYNGEE. Trimming removed 2 bases from V and 3 bases from J; junction bases left unmatched: 2. The CDR3 runs to 14 residues. CDR3 sequence: CASSVRTGEETQYF. For the CDR3, the DNA is TGTGCCAGCAGCGTTAGGACAGGGGAAGAGACCCAGTACTTC.

The rearrangement joins TRBV29-1 to TRBJ2-1; D not certain. The CDR3 length is 16 residues. Germline-derived CDR1 and CDR2 are SQVTM and ANQGSEA. V was clipped by 3 bases and J by 7 bases, with 22 bases between them. The CDR3 reads CSVDFLIRASVNEQFF. DNA for the CDR3: TGCAGCGTTGACTTTCTGATTAGAGCTTCTGTGAATGAGCAGTTCTTC.

This chain connects TRBV7-9 to TRBJ1-1; D ambiguous. With 3 bases removed from V and 9 bases from J, the gap between germline ends came to 11 bases. This CDR3 spans 12 amino acids. Germline CDR1 and CDR2: SEHNR and FQNEAQ (reference sequence). CDR3 protein: CASSLTELKAFF. The CDR3 nucleotides are TGTGCCAGCAGCTTGACCGAGTTAAAAGCTTTCTTT.

The J gene is TRBJ2-7, the V gene TRBV6-2 or TRBV6-3, with 13 bases lining up with TRBD2. The CDR3 runs 16 residues. V was pared by 5 bases and J by 2 bases, with 6 bases of the junction left unmatched. Per the germline V gene, CDR1 is MNHEY and CDR2 is SVGEGT. The DNA of the CDR3 is TGTGCCAGCAGTCATGGGACTAGCGGGGCTACCTACGAGCAGTACTTC. As protein: CASSHGTSGATYEQYF.

The genes are TRBV6-4 and TRBJ2-3, with 11 bases lining up with TRBD1. The CDR3 contains 14 residues. The V gene's germline CDR1 is MRHNA and CDR2 SNTAGT. The V segment lost 4 bases and the J segment 4 bases; nucleotides outside the gene matches: 1. CDR3 DNA sequence: TGTGCCAGCAGTGCGGGACAGGGGGCAGATACGCAGTATTTT. Residues: CASSAGQGADTQYF.

The V and J genes are TRBV28 and TRBJ1-2, with 7 nucleotides matching TRBD1. The V gene's germline CDR1 is MDHEN and CDR2 SYDVKM. The ends lost 5 bases at V and 6 bases at J; junction bases unmatched: 9. The CDR3 consists of 14 residues. The CDR3, as DNA: TGTGCCAGCAGTCCCGACGGACAGGACCATGGCTACACCTTC. This codes for CASSPDGQDHGYTF.

Of note for this clone: Its ends do not fully match the called genes, so a read error is possible. V gene TRBV5-4 combines with J gene TRBJ2-5; TRBD1 matches at 9 bases. The germline gives CDR1 SGHNT, CDR2 YYREEE (reference sequence). The CDR3 has 15 residues. CDR3 sequence (DNA): TGTGCCAGCAGTTCTCCCGGGACAGGGAACTTTGTAGGTGACTTC. Its protein is CASSSPGTGNFVGDF.

This clone was seen only a few times. CDR3 in amino acids: CASSLRVSGLYNEQFF. CDR3 nucleotide sequence: TGTGCCAGCAGCTTACGCGTCAGCGGGTTGTACAATGAGCAGTTCTTC. The chain joins TRBV13 to TRBJ2-1; a weak D match, TRBD2 (6 bases). Trimming removed 2 bases at V and 4 bases at J, with 15 bases between. The CDR3 totals 16 residues. Germline CDR1 reads PRHDT; CDR2 reads FYEKMQ (reference sequence).

This chain joins TRBV28 and TRBJ1-2; D is unresolved. This CDR3 is built from 13 residues. V was shortened by 8 bases and J by 4 bases, with 14 bases between the two germline ends. Germline assignment: CDR1 MDHEN and CDR2 SYDVKM. CDR3 in DNA: TGTGCCAGCTATGACGACCCGCGCTATGGCTACACCTTC. Translating gives CASYDDPRYGYTF.

This clone was picked up one time. The chain links TRBV29-1 to TRBJ2-2; 9 nucleotides line up with TRBD2. The CDR3 contains 15 residues. V shed 6 bases, J shed 0 bases, and the junction held 5 bases outside the gene matches. CDR1 is SQVTM, CDR2 ANQGSEA, per germline. The CDR3 bases are TGCAGCGTCGTAGCGGGAGTGTCGAACACCGGGGAGCTGTTTTTT. Amino acids: CSVVAGVSNTGELFF.

The gene calls are TRBV2 and TRBJ2-1, with TRBD2 identical over 9 bases. Germline lookup yields CDR1 SNHLY and CDR2 FYNNEI. The ends lost 8 bases at V and 4 bases at J; junction bases unmatched: 15. The length of the CDR3 is 17 residues. The CDR3: CASARLAGRSGYNEQFF. DNA of the CDR3: TGTGCCAGCGCAAGGCTAGCGGGACGGAGTGGGTACAATGAGCAGTTCTTC. The complete variable domain, with remaining parts taken from reference TRBV2 and TRBJ2-1, reads EPEVTQTPSHQVTQMGQEVILRCVPISNHLYFYWYRQILGQKVEFLVSFYNNEISEKSEIFDDQFSVERPDGSNFTLKIRSTKLEDSAMYFCASARLAGRSGYNEQFFGPGTRLTVL.

The CDR3 sequence: CASSLGQPNYEQYF. CDR3 coding DNA: TGTGCCAGCAGTTTGGGACAGCCCAACTACGAGCAGTACTTC. The chain carries TRBV28 and TRBJ2-7; 7 bases are a match to TRBD1. This CDR3 has 14 residues. Trimming removed 3 bases from V and 3 bases from J; junction bases left unmatched: 5. Looked up from germline, CDR1 is MDHEN and CDR2 is SYDVKM.

This rearrangement joins TRBV18 to TRBJ1-4, with a weak D call TRBD1 (5 bases). CDR1 and CDR2 (germline): KGHSH, LQKENI. V lost 5 bases and J 5 bases, leaving 18 bases between the germline ends. The CDR3 sequence is 16 residues long. The CDR3 nucleotides read TGTGCCAGCTCAAAACGGGCGCATCAGGGAAATGAAAAACTGTTTTTT. This gives the protein CASSKRAHQGNEKLFF. The variable domain in full, with the rest retrieved from reference TRBV18 and TRBJ1-4, is NAGVMQNPRHLVRRRGQEARLRCSPMKGHSHVYWYRQLPEEGLKFMVYLQKENIIDESGMPKERFSAEFPKEGPSILRIQQVVRGDSAAYFCASSKRAHQGNEKLFFGSGTQLSVL.

The CDR3 region has the DNA TGCGCCAGCAGCTTGTGGACAGGGGGTGAAGCTTTCTTT. Translation: CASSLWTGGEAFF. The rearrangement links TRBV5-1 to TRBJ1-1, with 10 bases lining up with TRBD1. J lost 7 bases, V lost 1 base, and 1 base had no gene match. This CDR3 spans 13 amino acids. Germline CDR1 SGHRS, CDR2 YFSETQ.